Below, 2 T cell receptor beta chains from the same sample are listed, as sequenced in a study of blood T cell repertoires in COVID-19. Sequencing used immunoSEQ multiplex PCR; TCRdb keeps in-frame clones, though not all of them. The sample records some 97,000 clones, almost 80% being singletons. The sample taken for sequencing was peripheral blood. These receptors came from a woman in her 70s with acute or convalescent COVID-19.

The rearrangement links TRBV5-1 to TRBJ1-6, with 8 bases aligning to TRBD1. V shed 2 bases, J shed 7 bases, and the junction held 17 bases outside the gene matches. The CDR3 contains 19 residues. Germline V gene lookup returns CDR1 SGHRS and CDR2 YFSETQ. This chain's CDR3 is CASSFHHLRTGSTNSPLHF. DNA for the CDR3: TGCGCCAGCAGCTTCCATCACCTGAGGACAGGGTCGACAAATTCACCCCTCCACTTT.

The rearrangement uses TRBV19 and TRBJ2-5; perhaps TRBD2 as D (6 bases). The CDR3 is 14 residues long. The V gene's germline CDR1 is LNHDA and CDR2 SQIVND (reference sequence). V gave up 5 bases and J gave up 1 base, with 11 bases separating them. This CDR3 is CASSSWGVQETQYF. CDR3 in DNA: TGTGCCAGTAGTTCGTGGGGGGTCCAAGAGACCCAGTACTTC.